This T cell receptor (beta chain) was documented in a study of early T cells in non-severe SARS-CoV-2 infection. Points from the study as a whole: Missing private and CD4 specificities, VDJdb matching favored anti-spike CD8 responses.

Attachment of unique molecular identifiers was made to individual cDNA molecules. TCRdb re-called the 5' RACE reads with MiXCR, one entry per CDR3 protein. The table records about 81,000 distinct CDR3 sequences, over 5% of them present only once. This clonotype was seen only a few times. What it binds is unknown. The CDR3 length is 12 residues. Losses at the gene ends were 6 bases for V and 5 bases for J; bases not matched to a gene: 6. The V gene's germline CDR1 is SQVTM and CDR2 ANQGSEA. Sequencing input: whole blood. The source is an adult who was a healthcare worker with PCR-confirmed SARS-CoV-2 infection or an uninfected control (not recorded which). The V gene is TRBV29-1, the J gene TRBJ1-1; 7 bases are shared with TRBD1. This chain's CDR3 is CSVRTGGTEAFF. The CDR3 nucleotides are TGCAGCGTGAGGACAGGCGGAACTGAAGCTTTCTTT.